The rows below give T cell receptor beta chains drawn from one sample of a study of cytomegalovirus exposure and HLA in healthy donors. Generated by immunoSEQ multiplex PCR, the TCRdb table keeps only in-frame clones and is missing some. The sample gives roughly 130,000 clones, 80% of which show up once; around 2.5% is in the top ten. Sequenced sample: PBMCs. The receptors here all came from a man aged 30 to 39 in good health and CMV-seronegative. The CDR3 runs from the conserved cysteine through the conserved F or W. The D gene is left open where the match is weak. Clone size is given for some rows only: seen once, a few or many times, or a class if the clone is expanded.

j_gene	d_gene	abundance	v_gene	CDR3nt	CDR3aa
TRBJ2-6	NA	few	TRBV4-3	TGCGCCAGCAGCCAAGATCCAGGGTACGCTTCTGGGGCCAACGTCCTGACTTTC	CASSQDPGYASGANVLTF
TRBJ1-1	NA	NA	TRBV9	TGTGCCAGCAGCGTACAGGCAAACACTGAAGCTTTCTTT	CASSVQANTEAFF
TRBJ1-4	TRBD1	NA	TRBV25-1	TGTGCCAGCAGCGGACAGGGCGCCGTTCGCCTGTTTTTT	CASSGQGAVRLFF
TRBJ1-1	NA	NA	TRBV9	TGTGCCAGCAGCGTAGACAGGGAAAACACTGAAGCTTTCTTT	CASSVDRENTEAFF
TRBJ1-1	TRBD1	few	TRBV19	TGTGCCAGTAGTATAGGGACAGGAAACATGAACACTGAAGCTTTCTTT	CASSIGTGNMNTEAFF
TRBJ1-3	TRBD1	NA	TRBV7-2	TGTGCCAGCAGCCTGACAGGGCTCTCTGGAAACACCATATATTTT	CASSLTGLSGNTIYF
TRBJ2-1	TRBD2	NA	TRBV6-6	TGTGCCAGCAGTTACTCGTCGCGGGAGTCCTATGAGCAGTTCTTC	CASSYSSRESYEQFF
TRBJ2-1	NA	NA	TRBV6-5	TGTGCCAGCAGTCGAAGTGGGAGAATATATGAGCAGTTCTTC	CASSRSGRIYEQFF
TRBJ2-7	TRBD1	NA	TRBV30	TGTGCCTGGAGTGTGGGGCAGGGGGACGAGCAGTACTTC	CAWSVGQGDEQYF
TRBJ1-1	NA	NA	TRBV6-5	TGTGCCAGCAGTTACTCTCGGGAGAACACTGAAGCTTTCTTT	CASSYSRENTEAFF
TRBJ2-5	NA	NA	TRBV27	TGTGCCAGCAGTTTAAGGGGATGGGAGACCCAGTACTTC	CASSLRGWETQYF
TRBJ2-7	TRBD2	NA	TRBV2	TGTGCCAGCAGTATACGGACTAGTCTATACGAGCAGTACTTC	CASSIRTSLYEQYF
TRBJ1-1	NA	NA	TRBV10-3	TGTGCCATCAGAGGGGATAGGAACACTGAAGCTTTCTTT	CAIRGDRNTEAFF
TRBJ1-3	NA	few	TRBV10-3	TGTGCCATCAGTGTTAGGCGGAACACCATATATTTT	CAISVRRNTIYF
TRBJ2-1	TRBD2	NA	TRBV19	TGTGCCAGTAGTATAGGCGCGGGGGACTACAATGAGCAGTTCTTC	CASSIGAGDYNEQFF